This TCR beta chain was identified during a study of blood T cells in healthy people across ages. About the research overall: About one barcoded beta molecule was captured per two T cells (by template switching). General study findings and limits: With unsorted PBMCs, a conclusive comparison of naive versus antigen-experienced cells was not possible. TCR beta diversity was tightly associated with the proportion of naive T cells.

Looked up from germline, CDR1 is SGHAT and CDR2 is FQNNGV. The CDR3 covers 15 residues. As concerns this clonotype: No antigen is known for it. A read error may be the cause here, since a much bigger clone is one base away.

Sample-barcoded 5' priming and a J-beta primer mix drove a second PCR of roughly 6 to 12 cycles. TCRdb independently ran MiXCR on the 5' RACE reads; one entry per CDR3 protein. The sample lists some 1.5 million distinct CDR3 sequences; roughly 27% were seen once. The chain uses TRBV11-2 and TRBJ2-5; perhaps D is TRBD1 or TRBD2 (6 bases each). The assigned J gene may be wrong: the sequence end matches TRBJ2-7 better. The sequencing sample was made of blood. The sequence was obtained from a woman aged 30 to 39 in good health. The CDR3 DNA follows: TGTGTCAGCAGCTTAGGTGGGGATGGAGGGGGCGAGCAGTACTTC. This sequence encodes CVSSLGGDGGGEQYF.